The 32 T cell receptor beta chains given below trace back to one sample, sequenced in a study of blood T cell repertoires in COVID-19. Assay: immunoSEQ multiplex PCR; the TCRdb copy retains only in-frame clones and omits some. This sample yields about 83,000 clones, of which around 90% are seen a single time; about 2.9% belongs to the top ten. The sample comprised peripheral blood. Every receptor here comes from a woman in her forties or fifties with active or convalescent COVID-19.

This clone was detected only once. The genes are TRBV5-1 and TRBJ2-3; a possible D gene is TRBD2 (5 bases). Germline V lookup: CDR1 SGHRS, CDR2 YFSETQ. This CDR3 has 14 amino acids. V was clipped by 4 bases and J by 0 bases, with 9 bases between them. The CDR3, as DNA: TGCGCCAGCAGCCCACGGACTAGCACAGATACGCAGTATTTT. Protein: CASSPRTSTDTQYF.

The chain joins TRBV18 to TRBJ2-4; TRBD1 aligns across 9 bases. Germline V gene sequence: CDR1 KGHSH, CDR2 LQKENI. V dropped 4 bases and J dropped 2; count of bases not matched to a gene: 3. The CDR3 length is 15 residues. As DNA, the CDR3 is TGTGCCAGCTCACAAGACAGGGGGACCAAAAACATTCAGTACTTC. The encoded protein is CASSQDRGTKNIQYF.

V and J are TRBV4-1 and TRBJ2-2; D ambiguous. V lost 4 bases, J lost 5 bases, and 11 bases lay in between. This CDR3 is 14 amino acids long. From germline, CDR1 is MGHRA and CDR2 YSYEKL. This CDR3 reads CASSPRKRTGELFF. The CDR3 DNA follows: TGCGCCAGCAGCCCGAGGAAGCGTACCGGGGAGCTGTTTTTT.

V usage is TRBV9 and J usage is TRBJ1-2; 7 bases match TRBD1. This CDR3 spans 15 amino acids. Germline assignment: CDR1 SGDLS and CDR2 YYNGEE. V shed 3 bases and J 4 bases; nucleotides not matched to a gene: 9. The CDR3: CASSDQGGRGYGYTF. As DNA, the CDR3 is TGTGCCAGCAGCGATCAAGGGGGCCGCGGCTATGGCTACACCTTC.

The J gene is TRBJ2-7, the V gene TRBV11-2, with 7 bases fitting TRBD1. With 5 bases clipped from V and 6 bases from J, the junction kept 7 bases outside the gene matches. Per the germline V gene, CDR1 is SGHAT and CDR2 is FQNNGV. This CDR3 region has 13 residues. The CDR3 region has the DNA TGTGCCAGCAGCCGACAGGGTTTCGGCGAGCAGTACTTC. Translated, it gives CASSRQGFGEQYF.

J is TRBJ2-5 and V is TRBV25-1; 13 bases agree with TRBD2. CDR1 is MGHDK and CDR2 is SYGVNS in the germline V gene. J lost 5 bases, V lost 6 bases, and 6 bases had no gene match. The CDR3 contains 15 residues. As DNA, the CDR3 is TGTGCCAGCAGGCCCACTAGCGGGGGGGCGGAGACCCAGTACTTC. Residues: CASRPTSGGAETQYF.

The chain uses TRBV2 and TRBJ2-7, with 10 positions matching TRBD2. V was pared by 3 bases and J by 4 bases, with 6 bases of the junction left unmatched. The CDR3 spans 15 residues. In germline, CDR1 is SNHLY, CDR2 FYNNEI. The CDR3 DNA follows: TGTGCCAGCAGTGAGGTGACTAGCGGGTTATACGAGCAGTACTTC. Translated: CASSEVTSGLYEQYF.

The V gene is TRBV3-1 (or the pseudogene TRBV3-2), the J gene TRBJ2-5; D possibly corresponds to TRBD1 (6 bases). Germline lookup yields CDR1 LGHDT and CDR2 YNNKEL (reference sequence). Trimming removed 0 bases at V and 3 bases at J, with 8 bases between. The CDR3 loop spans 14 amino acids. The CDR3 bases are TGTGCCAGCAGCCAAGAGGGGACAAAAGAGACCCAGTACTTC. Its protein is CASSQEGTKETQYF.

The rearrangement joins TRBV5-6 to TRBJ1-2; D possibly corresponds to TRBD1 (6 bases). Trimming removed 5 bases from V and 4 bases from J, with 12 bases in between. Germline V gives CDR1 SGHDT, CDR2 YYEEEE. The CDR3 is 13 amino acids. The CDR3 loop reads CASSHTDSYGYTF. CDR3 nucleotides: TGTGCCAGCAGTCATACGGACAGCTATGGCTACACCTTC. Variable domain in full (rest from reference TRBV5-6 and TRBJ1-2): DAGVTQSPTHLIKTRGQQVTLRCSPKSGHDTVSWYQQALGQGPQFIFQYYEEEERQRGNFPDRFSGHQFPNYSSELNVNALLLGDSALYLCASSHTDSYGYTFGSGTRLTVV.

This chain links TRBV5-8 with TRBJ1-5, with 7 bases fitting TRBD1. Germline V gene lookup returns CDR1 SGHTS and CDR2 YDEGEE. This CDR3 has 17 residues. V was clipped by 6 bases and J by 0 bases; unmatched bases: 12. CDR3 residues: CASTLTGTEFSNQPQHF. Here the CDR3 DNA reads TGTGCCAGCACCCTGACAGGGACAGAATTTAGCAATCAGCCCCAGCATTTT.

The chain is built from TRBV18 and TRBJ1-2; TRBD1 aligns across 12 bases. Germline assignment: CDR1 KGHSH and CDR2 LQKENI. Trimming removed 5 bases from V and 4 bases from J; junction bases left unmatched: 8. The CDR3 extends over 16 amino acids. The CDR3 loop reads CASSLKGQGAAYGYTF. Written as DNA, the CDR3 is TGTGCCAGCTCATTAAAGGGACAGGGGGCCGCCTATGGCTACACCTTC.

The chain uses TRBV7-8 and TRBJ1-6; D may be TRBD1 (5 bases). Germline V gene lookup returns CDR1 SGHVS and CDR2 FQNEAQ. With 5 bases removed from V and 9 bases from J, the gap between germline ends came to 11 bases. The CDR3 is 13 residues long. CDR3 in amino acids: CASSRGGGSPLHF. In nucleotides, the CDR3 is TGTGCCAGCAGCCGGGGCGGGGGTTCACCCCTCCACTTT.

The genes are TRBV18 and TRBJ1-6, with D possibly being TRBD1 (5 bases). V was shortened by 4 bases and J by 8 bases, with 9 bases between the two germline ends. The CDR3 covers 13 residues. Germline V gene lookup returns CDR1 KGHSH and CDR2 LQKENI. CDR3 amino acids: CASSLSTDSPLHF. The CDR3 nucleotides are TGTGCCAGCTCACTCTCGACAGATTCACCCCTCCACTTT.

The rearrangement links TRBV27 to TRBJ2-7, with 8 bases matching TRBD1. J lost 2 bases, V lost 8 bases, and 5 bases had no gene match. Per germline, CDR1 MNHEY and CDR2 SMNVEV (reference sequence). The CDR3 has 13 amino acids. CDR3 DNA: TGTGCCAGCGGACGGACAGGGACCTACGAGCAGTACTTC. Amino acid sequence: CASGRTGTYEQYF.

The V gene is TRBV14, the J gene TRBJ2-5; the match to TRBD1 covers 8 bases. Germline-derived CDR1 and CDR2 are SGHDN and FVKESK. The CDR3 totals 17 residues. Trimming at V came to 0 bases and at J to 1 base, leaving 7 bases not matched to a gene. In nucleotides, the CDR3 is TGTGCCAGCAGCCAAGATCTTACAGGGGGAGGCCAAGAGACCCAGTACTTC. It is translated as CASSQDLTGGGQETQYF.

The chain combines TRBV12-5 with TRBJ2-7; TRBD1 might be the D (6 bases). V was trimmed by 5 bases and J by 2 bases, leaving 10 bases between them. Looked up from germline, CDR1 is LGHNT and CDR2 is FRNRAP. CDR3 size: 13 residues. CDR3 DNA sequence: TGTGCTAGTGGTCGGACAGAAGCCTACGAGCAGTACTTC. Protein product: CASGRTEAYEQYF.

This clone was seen just once. The chain combines TRBV7-2 with TRBJ2-3; weak D call: TRBD2 (7 bases). The CDR3 totals 16 residues. Between the trimmed V and J ends, which lost 5 bases and 6 bases, there was a span of 21 bases. Germline V gives CDR1 SGHTA, CDR2 FQGNSA. The CDR3 bases are TGTGCCAGCAGCCTTGAGACTGGGGGGGCCAGGGATACGCAGTATTTT. Amino acids: CASSLETGGARDTQYF. Based on the CDR3 plus reference TRBV7-2 and TRBJ2-3, the full variable domain is GAGVSQSPSNKVTEKGKDVELRCDPISGHTALYWYRQSLGQGLEFLIYFQGNSAPDKSGLPSDRFSAERTGGSVSTLTIQRTQQEDSAVYLCASSLETGGARDTQYFGPGTRLTVL.

This chain joins TRBV7-8 and TRBJ1-2, with 8 bases lining up with TRBD1. The CDR3 covers 14 residues. CDR1 and CDR2 (germline): SGHVS, FQNEAQ. J lost 4 bases, V lost 5 bases, and 6 bases had no gene match. CDR3: CASSLQGGGYGYTF. The CDR3 DNA reads as TGTGCCAGCAGCCTACAGGGGGGGGGCTATGGCTACACCTTC.

This clone was detected a few times. This sequence joins TRBV11-2 and TRBJ1-1; 7 positions match TRBD1. Germline V lookup: CDR1 SGHAT, CDR2 FQNNGV. After removal of 4 bases from V and 2 bases from J, the junction contained 7 bases not matched to a gene. This CDR3 is built from 15 residues. DNA for the CDR3: TGTGCCAGCAGCTCCCCGGACAGGCTCAACACTGAAGCTTTCTTT. As protein: CASSSPDRLNTEAFF.

The genes are TRBV25-1 and TRBJ1-2; tentatively, D is TRBD1 (5 bases). Looked up from germline, CDR1 is MGHDK and CDR2 is SYGVNS. The V and J ends lost 6 bases and 2 bases respectively, with 16 bases between them. CDR3 size: 15 residues. The DNA for the CDR3 is TGTGCCAGCAGGAGGAAGGACACTATAAACTATGGCTACACCTTC. Translating it yields CASRRKDTINYGYTF.

This clone was detected only a few times. CDR3 bases: TGTGCCAGCAGCTTAAGTTCGGCTCCGGGAGAGACCCAGTACTTC. The encoded protein is CASSLSSAPGETQYF. V usage is TRBV7-2 and J usage is TRBJ2-5; no firm D call. This CDR3 is built from 15 residues. Trimming removed 2 bases from V and 4 bases from J, with 14 bases in between. Germline V lookup: CDR1 SGHTA, CDR2 FQGNSA.

This clone was picked up a small number of times. The rearrangement uses TRBV30 and TRBJ1-1; tentative D call: TRBD1 (6 bases). The ends were cut back, 4 bases at V and 6 bases at J, with 27 bases in the middle. CDR1 is GTSNPN and CDR2 is SVGIG in the germline V gene (reference sequence). The CDR3 loop spans 17 amino acids. The CDR3: CAWNVPTGSSRMPEAFF. The DNA for the CDR3 is TGTGCCTGGAACGTCCCGACAGGAAGTTCCCGAATGCCTGAAGCTTTCTTT. Drawing the rest from reference TRBV30 and TRBJ1-1, the complete variable domain is SQTIHQWPATLVQPVGSPLSLECTVEGTSNPNLYWYRQAAGRGLQLLFYSVGIGQISSEVPQNLSASRPQDRQFILSSKKLLLSDSGFYLCAWNVPTGSSRMPEAFFGQGTRLTVV.

This chain joins TRBV23-1 and TRBJ1-1; possible D gene TRBD1, 5 bases. TRBV23-1 is classed as an ORF, of uncertain function. The CDR3 is 15 residues long. Trimming cost V 1 base and J 2 bases, with 11 bases left between them. The CDR3 spells CASSQFRGFNTEAFF. Written as DNA, the CDR3 is TGCGCCAGCAGTCAATTCCGGGGGTTCAACACTGAAGCTTTCTTT.

The genes are TRBV3-1 (or the pseudogene TRBV3-2) and TRBJ1-1; tentatively, D is TRBD1 (5 bases). The germline CDR1 and CDR2 sequences are LGHDT and YNNKEL (reference sequence). The length of the CDR3 is 15 residues. Deletions cut 7 bases from V and 1 base from J, with 16 bases between. The CDR3: CASTTHDGGNTEAFF. DNA of the CDR3: TGTGCCAGCACCACTCACGACGGGGGGAACACTGAAGCTTTCTTT.

This sequence joins TRBV19 and TRBJ1-1; D is uncertain. Trimming stripped 1 base from V and 1 base from J, with 10 bases between. The CDR3 covers 15 residues. Germline V lookup: CDR1 LNHDA, CDR2 SQIVND (reference sequence). The CDR3 protein is CASSIALAGNTEAFF. The DNA for the CDR3 is TGTGCCAGTAGTATAGCCTTGGCAGGGAACACTGAAGCTTTCTTT. Full variable domain (rest looked up from reference TRBV19 and TRBJ1-1): DGGITQSPKYLFRKEGQNVTLSCEQNLNHDAMYWYRQDPGQGLRLIYYSQIVNDFQKGDIAEGYSVSREKKESFPLTVTSAQKNPTAFYLCASSIALAGNTEAFFGQGTRLTVV.

This sequence joins TRBV4-1 and TRBJ2-5; 10 nucleotides line up with TRBD2. Germline assignment: CDR1 MGHRA and CDR2 YSYEKL. The CDR3 consists of 15 residues. The junction had 8 bases not matched to a gene; V was cut back by 8 bases and J by 2 bases. The CDR3 coding sequence is TGCGCCAGCGTGGCTAGCGGGGGCCAACAAGAGACCCAGTACTTC. It codes for CASVASGGQQETQYF.

The J gene is TRBJ2-7, the V gene TRBV19; TRBD1 might be the D (6 bases). The CDR3 is made up of 15 amino acids. The germline V gene encodes CDR1 LNHDA and CDR2 SQIVND (reference sequence). V lost 4 bases and J 7 bases, leaving 20 bases between the germline ends. The CDR3 loop is CASSTSLGQTKEQYF. The CDR3 DNA reads TGTGCCAGTAGTACCTCCTTGGGACAAACGAAGGAGCAGTACTTC.

The chain carries TRBV30 and TRBJ2-3; tentatively, D is TRBD2 (7 bases). Germline assignment: CDR1 GTSNPN and CDR2 SVGIG (reference sequence). This CDR3 is built from 13 residues. Trimming stripped 3 bases from V and 6 bases from J, with 13 bases between. The CDR3 DNA sequence: TGTGCCTGGAGCGGCGCGGGGGCCGATACGCAGTATTTT. It specifies CAWSGAGADTQYF.

This chain joins TRBV9 and TRBJ2-1; D may be TRBD2 (6 bases). CDR1 is SGDLS, CDR2 YYNGEE, per germline. V lost 4 bases, J lost 1 base, and 15 bases lay in between. The CDR3 runs 16 residues. In DNA form, the CDR3 reads TGTGCCAGCAGCTCCGGAGGGTCGGGATCCTACAATGAGCAGTTCTTC. It encodes CASSSGGSGSYNEQFF. The whole variable domain, remainder taken from reference TRBV9 and TRBJ2-1, is DSGVTQTPKHLITATGQRVTLRCSPRSGDLSVYWYQQSLDQGLQFLIQYYNGEERAKGNILERFSAQQFPDLHSELNLSSLELGDSALYFCASSSGGSGSYNEQFFGPGTRLTVL.

This chain links TRBV25-1 with TRBJ1-6; tentatively, D is TRBD1 (5 bases). The CDR3 runs to 14 residues. Trimming cost V 5 bases and J 7 bases, with 12 bases left between them. Germline CDR1 reads MGHDK; CDR2 reads SYGVNS. CDR3 nucleotides: TGTGCCAGCAGTACCCAGGGACTAAATTCACCCCTCCACTTT. Residues: CASSTQGLNSPLHF.

The chain is built from TRBV7-9 and TRBJ1-1; TRBD1 matches 7 bases. Looked up from germline, CDR1 is SEHNR and CDR2 is FQNEAQ (reference sequence). V trimming: 5 bases; J trimming: 1 base; junction bases outside the gene matches: 10. The CDR3 contains 16 residues. CDR3 coding DNA: TGTGCCAGCAGCCGAGCGTCGGGACAGACGAACACTGAAGCTTTCTTT. It translates to CASSRASGQTNTEAFF. The variable domain in full, completed from reference TRBV7-9 and TRBJ1-1, reads DTGVSQNPRHKITKRGQNVTFRCDPISEHNRLYWYRQTLGQGPEFLTYFQNEAQLEKSRLLSDRFSAERPKGSFSTLEIQRTEQGDSAMYLCASSRASGQTNTEAFFGQGTRLTVV.

The chain is built from TRBV19 and TRBJ1-2; perhaps TRBD1 as D (6 bases). The length of the CDR3 is 19 residues. The V and J ends lost 3 bases and 4 bases respectively, with 27 bases between them. Per germline, CDR1 LNHDA and CDR2 SQIVND (reference sequence). CDR3 sequence reads: CASSIQDRYTEDETYGYTF. CDR3 DNA: TGTGCCAGTAGTATTCAAGACAGGTATACAGAAGACGAAACCTATGGCTACACCTTC. Looking up the rest from reference TRBV19 and TRBJ1-2 gives the full variable domain: DGGITQSPKYLFRKEGQNVTLSCEQNLNHDAMYWYRQDPGQGLRLIYYSQIVNDFQKGDIAEGYSVSREKKESFPLTVTSAQKNPTAFYLCASSIQDRYTEDETYGYTFGSGTRLTVV.